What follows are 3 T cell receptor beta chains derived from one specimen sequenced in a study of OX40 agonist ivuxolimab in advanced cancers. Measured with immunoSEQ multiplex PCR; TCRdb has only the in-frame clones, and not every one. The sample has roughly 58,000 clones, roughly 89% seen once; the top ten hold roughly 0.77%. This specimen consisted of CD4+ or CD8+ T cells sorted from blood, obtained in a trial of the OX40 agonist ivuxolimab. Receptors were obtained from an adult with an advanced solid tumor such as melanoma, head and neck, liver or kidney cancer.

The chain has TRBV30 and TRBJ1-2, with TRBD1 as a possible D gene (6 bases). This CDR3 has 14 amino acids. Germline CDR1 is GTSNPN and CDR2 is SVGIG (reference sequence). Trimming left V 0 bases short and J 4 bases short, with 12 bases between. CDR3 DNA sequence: TGTGCCTGGAGTGTACAGGGTTTTGGCTATGGCTACACCTTC. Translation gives CAWSVQGFGYGYTF. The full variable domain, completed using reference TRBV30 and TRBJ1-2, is SQTIHQWPATLVQPVGSPLSLECTVEGTSNPNLYWYRQAAGRGLQLLFYSVGIGQISSEVPQNLSASRPQDRQFILSSKKLLLSDSGFYLCAWSVQGFGYGYTFGSGTRLTVV.

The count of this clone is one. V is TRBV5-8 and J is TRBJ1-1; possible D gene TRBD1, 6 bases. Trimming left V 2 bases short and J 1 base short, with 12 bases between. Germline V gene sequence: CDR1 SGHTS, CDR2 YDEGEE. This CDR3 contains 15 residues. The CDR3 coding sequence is TGTGCCAGCAGCTTCTACAGGGCGCAGAACACTGAAGCTTTCTTT. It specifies CASSFYRAQNTEAFF.

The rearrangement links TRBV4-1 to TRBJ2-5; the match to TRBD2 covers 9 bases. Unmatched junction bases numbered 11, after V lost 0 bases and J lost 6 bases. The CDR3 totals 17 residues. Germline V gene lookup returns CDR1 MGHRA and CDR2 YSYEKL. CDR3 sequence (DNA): TGCGCCAGCAGCCAAGAATTCGCAGCGGGGGGAGGGAAGACCCAGTACTTC. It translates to CASSQEFAAGGGKTQYF.